The rows below give T cell receptor beta chains drawn from one sample of a study of T-cell reconstitution after alpha-beta-depleted transplantation in children. TCRdb used MiXCR to reprocess the PCR reads, holding one entry per CDR3 protein. The sample yields some 78,000 distinct CDR3 sequences, 13% to 15% seen once. The sequences come from PBMCs, mostly from graft donor cells, collected 180 days after TCRalphabeta/CD19-depleted stem cell transplant. These receptors were taken from a male patient aged 2-15 years who had a stem cell transplant for acute lymphoblastic leukemia, so the T cells may come from the graft donor. Each CDR3 is given with its conserved first and last residue. The D gene is left open where the match is weak. A row's size may be missing; if present it is once, few, many or a size class.

J	D	V	size	CDR3	DNA
TRBJ1-2	TRBD1	TRBV28	-	CASSLWGRGLFGYTF	TGTGCCAGCAGTTTATGGGGCAGGGGGCTATTTGGCTACACCTTC
TRBJ2-7	-	TRBV5-1	-	CASSLGPQDIYEQYF	TGCGCCAGCAGCTTGGGTCCCCAGGACATCTACGAGCAGTACTTC
TRBJ1-5	TRBD1	TRBV12-3/TRBV12-4	few	CASSLRDRGSQPQHF	TGTGCCAGCAGTTTAAGGGACAGGGGCAGTCAGCCCCAGCATTTT
TRBJ2-7	TRBD2	TRBV28	many	CASSQAGGPGNEQYF	TGTGCCAGCAGCCAAGCGGGAGGGCCGGGGAACGAGCAGTACTTC
TRBJ1-5	-	TRBV7-3	few	CASSPGFNQPQHF	TGTGCCAGCAGCCCAGGGTTCAATCAGCCCCAGCATTTT
TRBJ2-6	TRBD1	TRBV7-9	-	CATPGQLYYSGANVLTF	TGTGCCACCCCGGGACAGTTATACTACTCTGGGGCCAACGTCCTGACTTTC
TRBJ2-7	-	TRBV6-5	-	CASSYRRLRGGYEQYF	TGTGCCAGCAGTTACCGACGTCTCAGGGGGGGGTACGAGCAGTACTTC
TRBJ1-6	-	TRBV5-1	many	CASSLAEGSPLHF	TGCGCCAGCAGCTTGGCCGAGGGTTCACCCCTCCACTTT
TRBJ2-7	-	TRBV5-1	many	CASSLASGIKFNYEQYF	TGCGCCAGCAGCTTGGCCTCGGGAATTAAATTCAATTACGAGCAGTACTTC
TRBJ2-5	TRBD2	TRBV29-1	-	CSVAYLAAGGPPQYF	TGCAGCGTTGCCTACCTAGCGGCGGGAGGCCCCCCCCAGTACTTC
TRBJ2-3	-	TRBV29-1	once	CSVETPSLFPDTQYF	TGCAGCGTTGAAACCCCCTCGCTCTTCCCAGATACGCAGTATTTT
TRBJ1-6	-	TRBV6-6	-	CASRAGTTLHF	TGTGCCAGCAGGGCCGGGACCACCCTCCACTTT
TRBJ1-2	-	TRBV29-1	few	CSLKGGIGGYTF	TGCAGCCTCAAAGGAGGTATCGGGGGCTACACCTTC
TRBJ1-1	-	TRBV4-3	few	CASSQDREGPNTEAFF	TGCGCCAGCAGCCAAGATCGGGAGGGCCCGAACACTGAAGCTTTCTTT
TRBJ1-6	TRBD1	TRBV10-3	-	CAIRPGQGSSSYNSPLHF	TGTGCCATCAGGCCGGGACAGGGGTCAAGCTCCTATAATTCACCCCTCCACTTT
TRBJ2-2	-	TRBV21-1	few	CASSKKQGATGELFF	TGTGCCAGCAGCAAAAAACAGGGGGCCACCGGGGAGCTGTTTTTT
TRBJ1-5	-	TRBV28	few	CASSLVRLHGNSNQPQHF	TGTGCCAGCAGTTTGGTTAGACTTCATGGCAATAGCAATCAGCCCCAGCATTTT
TRBJ2-7	TRBD2	TRBV5-1	few	CASSAVPGLIYEQYF	TGCGCCAGCAGCGCGGTTCCGGGACTAATCTACGAGCAGTACTTC
TRBJ1-4	-	TRBV12-3/TRBV12-4	many	CASSLRGDNEKLFF	TGTGCCAGCAGTTTAAGAGGGGACAATGAAAAACTGTTTTTT
TRBJ2-7	-	TRBV5-1	many	CASSLAVAPYEQYF	TGCGCCAGCAGCTTGGCTGTTGCACCCTACGAGCAGTACTTC
TRBJ1-5	-	TRBV10-3	-	CAISDSVIGGGKQPQHF	TGTGCCATCAGTGACTCGGTGATAGGAGGGGGTAAACAGCCCCAGCATTTT
TRBJ2-5	TRBD2	TRBV20-1	few	CSASPGSGGGETQYF	TGCAGTGCTAGCCCAGGGAGCGGGGGGGGAGAGACCCAGTACTTC
TRBJ2-7	TRBD2	TRBV20-1	few	CSARRLAGGGYEQYF	TGCAGTGCTCGTAGGTTAGCGGGAGGTGGGTACGAGCAGTACTTC
TRBJ2-5	-	TRBV5-6	-	CASRETPAGETQYF	TGTGCCAGCAGGGAGACCCCCGCAGGGGAGACCCAGTACTTC
TRBJ1-5	-	TRBV21-1	-	CASSKAPGTRGSNQPQHF	TGTGCCAGCAGCAAAGCCCCCGGGACCCGGGGGAGCAATCAGCCCCAGCATTTT
TRBJ1-5	-	TRBV12-3/TRBV12-4	many	CASSPQGNQPQHF	TGTGCCAGCAGTCCTCAGGGGAATCAGCCCCAGCATTTT
TRBJ2-5	TRBD2	TRBV20-1	-	CSASGTSGLVGETQYF	TGCAGTGCGTCCGGGACTAGCGGACTAGTTGGAGAGACCCAGTACTTC
TRBJ2-7	-	TRBV28	-	CASSLAWGVSYEQYF	TGTGCCAGCAGTTTGGCCTGGGGGGTCTCCTACGAGCAGTACTTC
TRBJ2-5	-	TRBV24-1	-	CATSDLLRDQETQYF	TGTGCCACCAGTGATTTGCTCAGGGACCAAGAGACCCAGTACTTC
TRBJ1-5	TRBD1	TRBV4-2	-	CASSQNRGGNQPQHF	TGTGCCAGCAGCCAAAACAGGGGGGGCAATCAGCCCCAGCATTTT
TRBJ1-4	-	TRBV5-1	few	CASSLGTANEKLFF	TGCGCCAGCAGCTTGGGGACGGCTAATGAAAAACTGTTTTTT